One and the same sample provided the 25 T cell receptor beta chains below, sequenced in a study of TIL therapy for anti-PD-1-resistant metastatic lung cancer. The time point was: pre-treatment sample, taken before nivolumab and TIL therapy. The libraries were made with immunoSEQ v3. Clones were read by immunoSEQ multiplex PCR, and TCRdb kept only the in-frame ones, dropping some. The table shows 50,000 to 65,000 clones, with around four fifths occurring only once. Sequencing used blood, obtained at baseline. Every receptor here comes from a person between 25 and 80 years old with non-small cell lung cancer.

The rearrangement uses TRBV2 and TRBJ2-5, with D perhaps matching TRBD2 (6 bases). Germline CDR1 and CDR2: SNHLY and FYNNEI. The CDR3 loop spans 13 amino acids. Trimming removed 8 bases from V and 3 bases from J, with 13 bases in between. The CDR3 sequence is CASLTGVEETQYF. The CDR3 region has the DNA TGTGCCAGCTTAACGGGGGTGGAAGAGACCCAGTACTTC.

The CDR3 coding sequence is TGTGCCAGCAGTTTAAGGAGGGCGGGCCTTCTGAGCTCCTATAATTCACCCCTCCACTTT. Its translation is CASSLRRAGLLSSYNSPLHF. The chain employs TRBV28 and TRBJ1-6; the D is unclear. The CDR3 extends over 20 amino acids. Germline V gene data show CDR1 as MDHEN and CDR2 as SYDVKM. Trimming removed 2 bases from V and 0 bases from J, with 20 bases in between.

The chain has TRBV5-1 and TRBJ2-6; D is ambiguous. Between the trimmed V and J ends, which lost 7 bases and 4 bases, there was a span of 12 bases. The CDR3 is made up of 14 amino acids. Germline V gene lookup returns CDR1 SGHRS and CDR2 YFSETQ. The DNA for the CDR3 is TGCGCCAGCTCTATAGGGTTCGGGGCCAACGTCCTGACTTTC. Translation: CASSIGFGANVLTF.

The V and J genes are TRBV7-9 and TRBJ2-1, with D uncertain. This CDR3 spans 14 amino acids. Germline values: CDR1 SEHNR, CDR2 FQNEAQ (reference sequence). Trimming took 2 bases from V and 6 from J, leaving 11 bases between them. CDR3 amino acids: CASSLTLTANEQFF. DNA of the CDR3: TGTGCCAGCAGCTTAACTCTTACAGCCAATGAGCAGTTCTTC.

This chain connects TRBV2 to TRBJ1-2; 10 positions agree with TRBD1. The V gene end was trimmed by 4 bases and the J gene end by 6 bases; junction bases not matched to a gene: 2. This CDR3 contains 13 residues. From germline, CDR1 is SNHLY and CDR2 FYNNEI. The DNA for the CDR3 is TGTGCCAGCAGTGGGACAGGGGGGAATGGCTACACCTTC. Its translation is CASSGTGGNGYTF.

This chain uses TRBV28 with TRBJ2-3, with 7 bases matching TRBD2. After removal of 4 bases from V and 2 bases from J, the junction contained 3 bases not matched to a gene. CDR1 and CDR2 (germline): MDHEN, SYDVKM. This CDR3 is built from 14 residues. The DNA of the CDR3 is TGTGCCAGCAGTTGGGAGGGCCCCACAGATACGCAGTATTTT. This codes for CASSWEGPTDTQYF.

V and J are TRBV6-2 or TRBV6-3 and TRBJ1-1; D is unresolved. The CDR3 totals 15 residues. The germline V gene encodes CDR1 MNHEY and CDR2 SVGEGT. V dropped 6 bases and J dropped 1 base, with 15 bases sitting between them. Here the CDR3 reads CASSPRRTENTEAFF. CDR3 in DNA: TGTGCCAGCAGCCCTCGGCGGACTGAGAACACTGAAGCTTTCTTT.

The chain joins TRBV7-2 to TRBJ2-2; D is unresolved. Trimming took 2 bases from V and 5 from J, leaving 6 bases between them. The CDR3 runs to 13 residues. Germline V gene lookup returns CDR1 SGHTA and CDR2 FQGNSA. The CDR3 sequence: CASSLPVTGELFF. As DNA, the CDR3 is TGTGCCAGCAGCTTACCAGTGACCGGGGAGCTGTTTTTT.

This clone was seen more than once but under ten times. The V call is TRBV29-1, the J call TRBJ2-5, with a tentative D call TRBD2 (6 bases). The CDR3 covers 11 residues. Germline CDR1 SQVTM, CDR2 ANQGSEA. Trimming took off 6 bases at V and 13 bases at J, with 18 bases between the two ends. The CDR3 loop reads CSVGIGGDSYF. The CDR3 DNA reads as TGCAGCGTGGGGATCGGGGGAGATTCGTACTTC.

The chain is built from TRBV6-5 and TRBJ1-2; 8 bases are a match to TRBD1. The CDR3 totals 14 residues. Germline CDR1 and CDR2: MNHEY and SVGAGI. The ends lost 7 bases at V and 7 bases at J; junction bases unmatched: 11. CDR3 sequence: CASTLDRALVGYTF. The CDR3 nucleotides are TGTGCCAGCACCTTGGACAGGGCCCTTGTTGGCTACACCTTC.

The rearrangement joins TRBV14 to TRBJ1-4, with D possibly matching TRBD1 (5 bases). The V end lost 1 base, the J end lost 5 bases, and 8 bases lay between the germline ends. CDR1 SGHDN and CDR2 FVKESK come from the germline V gene. This CDR3 is built from 14 residues. In DNA, the CDR3 is TGTGCCAGCAGCCAAGTGGGGCAGAATGAAAAACTGTTTTTT. Protein: CASSQVGQNEKLFF.

This clone has a single count. The chain is built from TRBV19 and TRBJ2-3; 8 bases agree with TRBD1. J was trimmed by 2 bases and V by 1 base; bases with no gene match: 5. Germline assignment: CDR1 LNHDA and CDR2 SQIVND (reference sequence). This CDR3 spans 16 amino acids. CDR3 sequence (DNA): TGTGCCAGTAGTATAGTCGGGACAGGAGTCACAGATACGCAGTATTTT. Translating gives CASSIVGTGVTDTQYF.

The CDR3 spells CASIDQVLWQYF. In DNA form, the CDR3 reads TGTGCCAGTATTGATCAGGTCTTGTGGCAGTACTTC. This chain uses TRBV19 with TRBJ2-7; D is undetermined. The CDR3 is made up of 12 amino acids. V lost 7 bases and J 9 bases, leaving 16 bases between the germline ends. Germline V gene sequence: CDR1 LNHDA, CDR2 SQIVND (reference sequence).

The V call is TRBV5-1, the J call TRBJ2-7; 7 bases match TRBD1. CDR3 size: 13 residues. CDR1 SGHRS and CDR2 YFSETQ come from the germline V gene. V lost 4 bases, J lost 5 bases, and 6 bases stayed unmatched. The CDR3 protein is CASSQDRANEQYF. The CDR3 bases are TGCGCCAGCAGCCAAGACAGGGCTAACGAGCAGTACTTC.

This clone appeared once. J is TRBJ1-2 and V is TRBV2, with D perhaps matching TRBD1 (5 bases). Trimming removed 5 bases at V and 4 bases at J, with 11 bases between. Per germline, CDR1 SNHLY and CDR2 FYNNEI. The CDR3 totals 13 residues. CDR3 bases: TGTGCCAGCAGTAGTGGGGGAGTCTATGGCTACACCTTC. This sequence encodes CASSSGGVYGYTF. Based on the CDR3 plus reference TRBV2 and TRBJ1-2, the full variable domain is EPEVTQTPSHQVTQMGQEVILRCVPISNHLYFYWYRQILGQKVEFLVSFYNNEISEKSEIFDDQFSVERPDGSNFTLKIRSTKLEDSAMYFCASSSGGVYGYTFGSGTRLTVV.

The chain links TRBV28 to TRBJ1-2; D may be TRBD1 (5 bases). Germline assignment: CDR1 MDHEN and CDR2 SYDVKM. The CDR3 is made up of 12 amino acids. The ends were cut back, 4 bases at V and 4 bases at J, with 7 bases in the middle. The CDR3 spells CASSYRIYGYTF. The CDR3, as DNA: TGTGCCAGCAGTTACAGGATCTATGGCTACACCTTC.

The rearrangement uses TRBV19 and TRBJ1-5; 7 bases match TRBD1. CDR3 size: 13 residues. The V segment lost 4 bases and the J segment 11 bases; nucleotides outside the gene matches: 8. CDR1 LNHDA and CDR2 SQIVND come from the germline V gene (reference sequence). CDR3 residues: CASSTDLRGSQHF. The CDR3 DNA is TGTGCCAGTAGTACTGATCTCAGGGGGTCCCAGCATTTT.

The chain combines TRBV6-5 with TRBJ2-7; the D gene is possibly TRBD1 (6 bases). The CDR3 covers 15 residues. CDR1 is MNHEY and CDR2 is SVGAGI in the germline V gene. Trimming removed 3 bases at V and 1 base at J, with 13 bases between. The CDR3 DNA reads as TGTGCCAGCAGTTATTCTGGGCAGGGGTCCTACGAGCAGTACTTC. Protein: CASSYSGQGSYEQYF.

The rearrangement links TRBV10-2 to TRBJ1-5; 9 bases map to TRBD1. Germline V CDR1 and CDR2: WSHSY, SAAADI. Unmatched junction bases numbered 7, after V lost 4 bases and J lost 0 bases. The CDR3 spans 17 residues. The CDR3 DNA sequence: TGCGCCAGCAGTGCCGGGACAGGGACTTATAGCAATCAGCCCCAGCATTTT. It encodes CASSAGTGTYSNQPQHF.

The chain recombines TRBV5-1 with TRBJ2-2; D possibly uses TRBD1 or TRBD2 (5 bases each). Germline V gene lookup returns CDR1 SGHRS and CDR2 YFSETQ. V lost 4 bases and J lost 3, with 13 bases in between. CDR3 length: 15 amino acids. In DNA form, the CDR3 reads TGCGCCAGCAGCGCCCGGGACCGCGACACCGGGGAGCTGTTTTTT. Translation gives CASSARDRDTGELFF.

Written as DNA, the CDR3 is TGTGCCAGCACAATAGAGGGGGGCGCCTACAATGAGCAGTTCTTC. This encodes CASTIEGGAYNEQFF. The rearrangement links TRBV28 to TRBJ2-1; D is possibly TRBD1 or TRBD2 (6 bases each). Germline V gene sequence: CDR1 MDHEN, CDR2 SYDVKM. The CDR3 is made up of 15 amino acids. V was cut by 7 bases and J by 2 bases, with 15 bases left in between.

The rearrangement links TRBV7-6 to TRBJ2-1; 14 bases fit TRBD2. The J segment lost 4 bases and the V segment lost 4 bases, leaving 9 bases of the junction unmatched. The CDR3 covers 18 residues. In germline, CDR1 is SGHVS, CDR2 FNYEAQ. CDR3 coding DNA: TGTGCCAGCAGCTCGGGACTAGCGGGGGCCGCGACTTACAATGAGCAGTTCTTC. Its translation is CASSSGLAGAATYNEQFF.

The J gene is TRBJ1-2, the V gene TRBV5-4, with a weak D call TRBD1 (6 bases). The CDR3 extends over 13 amino acids. Trimming removed 1 base from V and 5 bases from J, with 9 bases in between. Germline CDR1 SGHNT, CDR2 YYREEE (reference sequence). Here the CDR3 reads CASSLTGPYGYTF. The CDR3 coding sequence is TGTGCCAGCAGCTTGACAGGGCCTTATGGCTACACCTTC. Combining the CDR3 with reference TRBV5-4 and TRBJ1-2 gives the whole variable domain ETGVTQSPTHLIKTRGQQVTLRCSSQSGHNTVSWYQQALGQGPQFIFQYYREEENGRGNFPPRFSGLQFPNYSSELNVNALELDDSALYLCASSLTGPYGYTFGSGTRLTVV.

In this sample, this clone turned up a few times. This chain uses TRBV7-8 with TRBJ2-5, with 7 positions matching TRBD1. The CDR3 length is 16 residues. V dropped 0 bases and J dropped 1; count of bases not matched to a gene: 5. Germline assignment: CDR1 SGHVS and CDR2 FQNEAQ. This chain's CDR3 is CASSLADRYRQETQYF. In nucleotides, the CDR3 is TGTGCCAGCAGCTTAGCGGACAGGTACCGCCAAGAGACCCAGTACTTC.

The chain is built from TRBV4-3 and TRBJ2-2; D possibly corresponds to TRBD2 (6 bases). The CDR3 spans 18 residues. Trimming cost V 1 base and J 0 bases, with 15 bases left between them. The germline CDR1 and CDR2 sequences are LGHNA and YSLEER. This chain's CDR3 is CASSQGSGLTANTGELFF. CDR3 nucleotides: TGCGCCAGCAGCCAAGGGAGTGGACTAACCGCGAACACCGGGGAGCTGTTTTTT.